Listed below are T cell receptor beta chains from one sample, sequenced in a study of T cell repertoires in cytomegalovirus infection. Using its own MiXCR run on the reads, TCRdb lists one record per CDR3 protein. The sample lists around 130,000 distinct CDR3 sequences; roughly a quarter were seen once. These receptors have no identified antigens. The sample taken for sequencing was PBMCs, sequenced either directly or after in vitro stimulation (not recorded which). All receptors come from a human donor in good health (CMV status not recorded). Some clones in this sample may be carry-over from other donors' samples. The CDR3 runs from the conserved cysteine through the conserved F or W. D genes are given only for firm matches. Not every row has a clone size; where given, it reads once, few, many or a size class.

j_gene: TRBJ2-1
abundance: -
d_gene: TRBD1
v_gene: TRBV4-1
CDR3nt: TGCGCCAGCAGCCAGACGGACAGGGGCTCCTACAATGAGCAGTTCTTC
CDR3aa: CASSQTDRGSYNEQFF

j_gene: TRBJ1-1
abundance: -
d_gene: -
v_gene: TRBV6-6
CDR3nt: TGTGCCAGCAGTCCCCCCAGGGGCACTGAAGCTTTCTTT
CDR3aa: CASSPPRGTEAFF

j_gene: TRBJ1-1
abundance: -
d_gene: TRBD1
v_gene: TRBV11-3
CDR3nt: TGTGCCAGCAGCCATGACAGGGGTTCCACTGAAGCTTTCTTT
CDR3aa: CASSHDRGSTEAFF

j_gene: TRBJ2-7
abundance: few
d_gene: -
v_gene: TRBV7-2
CDR3nt: TGTGCCAGCAGCTCCCCGCGTAGGCAGTACGAGCAGTACTTC
CDR3aa: CASSSPRRQYEQYF

j_gene: TRBJ2-3
abundance: -
d_gene: -
v_gene: TRBV27
CDR3nt: TGTGCCAGCTCCTGGGGGGACACAGATACGCAGTATTTT
CDR3aa: CASSWGDTDTQYF

j_gene: TRBJ2-5
abundance: few
d_gene: TRBD2
v_gene: TRBV11-2
CDR3nt: TGTGCCAGCAGCCCGTCGACTAGCTCGGAAGAGACCCAGTACTTC
CDR3aa: CASSPSTSSEETQYF

j_gene: TRBJ1-5
abundance: few
d_gene: -
v_gene: TRBV6-2/TRBV6-3
CDR3nt: TGTGCCAGCAGAGAACAGGAGTATAGCAATCAGCCCCAGCATTTT
CDR3aa: CASREQEYSNQPQHF

j_gene: TRBJ2-3
abundance: few
d_gene: -
v_gene: TRBV7-9
CDR3nt: TGTGCCAGCAGAAGACTCGGGCCAGCCGGGTACACGCAGTATTTT
CDR3aa: CASRRLGPAGYTQYF

j_gene: TRBJ2-7
abundance: few
d_gene: TRBD2
v_gene: TRBV28
CDR3nt: TGTGCCAGCAGTCCCCCCCAGGGGAGCGGGGGGCACGAGCAGTACTTC
CDR3aa: CASSPPQGSGGHEQYF

j_gene: TRBJ2-1
abundance: many
d_gene: -
v_gene: TRBV7-8
CDR3nt: TGTGCCAGCAGCTTTTCCGGACGCAATGAGCAGTTCTTC
CDR3aa: CASSFSGRNEQFF

j_gene: TRBJ2-3
abundance: -
d_gene: TRBD2
v_gene: TRBV11-2
CDR3nt: TGTGCCAGCAGCATTAGCGGGAGGGCCGCAGATACGCAGTATTTT
CDR3aa: CASSISGRAADTQYF

j_gene: TRBJ2-1
abundance: many
d_gene: TRBD2
v_gene: TRBV12-3/TRBV12-4
CDR3nt: TGTGCCAGCAGTTTAGGGGCGGGAGTTGATAATGAGCAGTTCTTC
CDR3aa: CASSLGAGVDNEQFF

j_gene: TRBJ1-5
abundance: few
d_gene: TRBD1
v_gene: TRBV6-6
CDR3nt: TGTGCCAGCAGTTCCCGGACAGGAGGGAATCAGCCCCAGCATTTT
CDR3aa: CASSSRTGGNQPQHF

j_gene: TRBJ2-2
abundance: -
d_gene: -
v_gene: TRBV11-1
CDR3nt: TGTGCCAGCAGCTCATCAGAGGGGAAGCTGTTTTTT
CDR3aa: CASSSSEGKLFF

j_gene: TRBJ2-3
abundance: few
d_gene: TRBD2
v_gene: TRBV28
CDR3nt: TGTGCCAGCAGTCTTCCGGGACTAGCGGGAGATACGCAGTATTTT
CDR3aa: CASSLPGLAGDTQYF

j_gene: TRBJ2-7
abundance: once
d_gene: -
v_gene: TRBV6-5
CDR3nt: TGTGCCAGCAGTTACTCGAGGGGGGGGGCCAACTACGAGCAGTACTTC
CDR3aa: CASSYSRGGANYEQYF

j_gene: TRBJ2-1
abundance: -
d_gene: TRBD2
v_gene: TRBV29-1
CDR3nt: TGCAGCGTTCAAGCGGGAGCGTCCTACAATGAGCAGTTCTTC
CDR3aa: CSVQAGASYNEQFF

j_gene: TRBJ2-7
abundance: -
d_gene: -
v_gene: TRBV18
CDR3nt: TGTGCCAGCTCACCCTCCCCCGGGGGCTCCTACGAGCAGTACTTC
CDR3aa: CASSPSPGGSYEQYF

j_gene: TRBJ2-3
abundance: many
d_gene: TRBD1
v_gene: TRBV7-2
CDR3nt: TGTGCCAGCAGCTTTAGGACAGGGGAGGGGGATACGCAGTATTTT
CDR3aa: CASSFRTGEGDTQYF

j_gene: TRBJ2-5
abundance: -
d_gene: -
v_gene: TRBV19
CDR3nt: TGTGCCAGTAGAACGGGGACGGAAGAGACCCAGTACTTC
CDR3aa: CASRTGTEETQYF

j_gene: TRBJ2-1
abundance: few
d_gene: TRBD2
v_gene: TRBV4-3
CDR3nt: TGCGCCAGCAGCCAGATGGGACTAGCGGGTGACAATGAGCAGTTCTTC
CDR3aa: CASSQMGLAGDNEQFF

j_gene: TRBJ2-3
abundance: many
d_gene: -
v_gene: TRBV20-1
CDR3nt: TGCAGTGCCAACCGAGGTGGCGGGACTAGCACAGATACGCAGTATTTT
CDR3aa: CSANRGGGTSTDTQYF

j_gene: TRBJ2-2
abundance: many
d_gene: -
v_gene: TRBV7-6
CDR3nt: TGTGCCAGCAGCTCGAACAGTCAGACCGGGGAGCTGTTTTTT
CDR3aa: CASSSNSQTGELFF

j_gene: TRBJ1-4
abundance: many
d_gene: -
v_gene: TRBV7-2
CDR3nt: TGTGCCAGCAGCTCCGTGACGAATGAAAAACTGTTTTTT
CDR3aa: CASSSVTNEKLFF

j_gene: TRBJ1-2
abundance: many
d_gene: -
v_gene: TRBV12-3/TRBV12-4
CDR3nt: TGTGCCAGCAGTTTAAGACAAGGAGGGGACTATGGCTACACCTTC
CDR3aa: CASSLRQGGDYGYTF

j_gene: TRBJ2-2
abundance: -
d_gene: -
v_gene: TRBV11-2
CDR3nt: TGTGCCAGCAGCATCCGGGGAAGCCAGAACACCGGGGAGCTGTTTTTT
CDR3aa: CASSIRGSQNTGELFF

j_gene: TRBJ2-1
abundance: few
d_gene: TRBD1
v_gene: TRBV7-2
CDR3nt: TGTGCCAGTCGTCGGGACAGCTCCTACAATGAGCAGTTCTTC
CDR3aa: CASRRDSSYNEQFF

j_gene: TRBJ1-2
abundance: many
d_gene: -
v_gene: TRBV7-2
CDR3nt: TGTGCCAGCAGCTTAGATGCGGCAGGGGATGGCTACACCTTC
CDR3aa: CASSLDAAGDGYTF